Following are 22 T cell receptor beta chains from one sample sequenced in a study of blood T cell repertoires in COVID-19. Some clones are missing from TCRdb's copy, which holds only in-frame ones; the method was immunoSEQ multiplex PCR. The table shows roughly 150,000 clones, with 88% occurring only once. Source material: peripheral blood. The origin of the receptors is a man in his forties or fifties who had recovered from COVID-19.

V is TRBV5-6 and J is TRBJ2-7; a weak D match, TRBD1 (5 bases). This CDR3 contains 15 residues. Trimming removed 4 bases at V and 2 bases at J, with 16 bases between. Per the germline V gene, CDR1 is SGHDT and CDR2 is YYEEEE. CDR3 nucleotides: TGTGCCAGCAGCCGCACTACAGGTGGTGCCTACGAGCAGTACTTC. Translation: CASSRTTGGAYEQYF.

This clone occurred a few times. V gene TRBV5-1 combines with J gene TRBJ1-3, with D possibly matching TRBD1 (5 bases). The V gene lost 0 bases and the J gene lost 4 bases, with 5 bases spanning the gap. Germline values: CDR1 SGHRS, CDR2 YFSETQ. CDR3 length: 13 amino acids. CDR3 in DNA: TGCGCCAGCAGCTTGGGACAGGGAAACACCATATATTTT. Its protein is CASSLGQGNTIYF.

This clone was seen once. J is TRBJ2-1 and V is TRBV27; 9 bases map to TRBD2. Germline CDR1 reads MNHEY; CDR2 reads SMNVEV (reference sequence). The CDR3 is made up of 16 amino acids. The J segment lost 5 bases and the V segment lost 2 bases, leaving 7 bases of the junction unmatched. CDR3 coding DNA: TGTGCCAGCAGTTTACGATCTGGCGGGGGGGACAATGAGCAGTTCTTC. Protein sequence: CASSLRSGGGDNEQFF.

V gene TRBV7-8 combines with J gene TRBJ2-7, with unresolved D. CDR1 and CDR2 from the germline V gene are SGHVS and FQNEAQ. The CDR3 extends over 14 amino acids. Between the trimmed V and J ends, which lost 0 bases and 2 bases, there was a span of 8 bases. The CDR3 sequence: CASSLAGSPYEQYF. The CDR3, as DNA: TGTGCCAGCAGCTTAGCGGGCAGCCCCTACGAGCAGTACTTC.

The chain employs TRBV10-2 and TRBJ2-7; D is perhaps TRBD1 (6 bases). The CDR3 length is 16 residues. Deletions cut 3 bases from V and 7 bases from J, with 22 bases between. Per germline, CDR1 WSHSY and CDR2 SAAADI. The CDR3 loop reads CASSESIGGNIGEQYF. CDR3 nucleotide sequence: TGCGCCAGCAGTGAATCCATAGGGGGAAACATTGGGGAGCAGTACTTC.

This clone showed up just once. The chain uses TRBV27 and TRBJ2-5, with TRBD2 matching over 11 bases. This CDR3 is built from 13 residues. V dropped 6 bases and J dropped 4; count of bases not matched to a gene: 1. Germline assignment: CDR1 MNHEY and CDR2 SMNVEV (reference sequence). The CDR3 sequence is CASRGLAGETQYF. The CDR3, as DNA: TGTGCCAGCAGAGGACTAGCGGGAGAGACCCAGTACTTC.

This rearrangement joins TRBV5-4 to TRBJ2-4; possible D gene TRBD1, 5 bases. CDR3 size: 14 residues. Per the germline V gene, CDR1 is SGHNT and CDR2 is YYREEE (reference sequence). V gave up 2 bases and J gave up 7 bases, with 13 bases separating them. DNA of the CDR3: TGTGCCAGCAGCTTCGGACAAGATGTTAACATTCAGTACTTC. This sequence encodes CASSFGQDVNIQYF.

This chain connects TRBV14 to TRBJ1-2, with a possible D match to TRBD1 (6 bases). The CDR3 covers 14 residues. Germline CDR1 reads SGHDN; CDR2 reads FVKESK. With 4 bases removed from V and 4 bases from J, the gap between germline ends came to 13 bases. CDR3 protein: CASSLQTGIYGYTF. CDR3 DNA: TGTGCCAGCAGCCTACAAACAGGGATCTATGGCTACACCTTC.

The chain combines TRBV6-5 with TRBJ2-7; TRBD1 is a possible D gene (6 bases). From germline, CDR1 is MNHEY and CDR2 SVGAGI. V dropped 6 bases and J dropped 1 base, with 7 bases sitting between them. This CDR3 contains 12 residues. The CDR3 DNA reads TGTGCCAGCAGCGACAGGTCCTACGAGCAGTACTTC. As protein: CASSDRSYEQYF.

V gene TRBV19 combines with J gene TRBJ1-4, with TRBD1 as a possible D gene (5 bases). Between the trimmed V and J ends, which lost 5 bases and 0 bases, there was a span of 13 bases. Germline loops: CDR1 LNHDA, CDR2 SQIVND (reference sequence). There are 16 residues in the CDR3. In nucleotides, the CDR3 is TGTGCCAGTAGTTCCCGGACATCCTCAACTAATGAAAAACTGTTTTTT. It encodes CASSSRTSSTNEKLFF.

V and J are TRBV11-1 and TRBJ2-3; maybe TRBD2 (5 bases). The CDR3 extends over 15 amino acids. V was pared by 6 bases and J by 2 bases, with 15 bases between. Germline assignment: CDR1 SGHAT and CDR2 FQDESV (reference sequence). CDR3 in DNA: TGTGCCAGCAGTGTGGGGAGCGGCAACACAGATACGCAGTATTTT. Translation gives CASSVGSGNTDTQYF.

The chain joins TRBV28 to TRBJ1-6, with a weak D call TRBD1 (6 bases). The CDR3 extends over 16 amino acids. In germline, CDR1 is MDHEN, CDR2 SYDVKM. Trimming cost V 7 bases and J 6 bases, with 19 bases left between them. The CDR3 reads CASINLGTGRNSPLHF. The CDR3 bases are TGTGCCAGCATCAATCTGGGAACAGGGCGTAATTCACCCCTCCACTTT.

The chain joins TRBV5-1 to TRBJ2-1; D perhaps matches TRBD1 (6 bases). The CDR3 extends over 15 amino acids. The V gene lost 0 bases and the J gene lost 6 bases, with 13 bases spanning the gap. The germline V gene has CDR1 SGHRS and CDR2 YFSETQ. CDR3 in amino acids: CASSLGGQGSNEQFF. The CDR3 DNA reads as TGCGCCAGCAGCTTGGGAGGGCAGGGGAGCAATGAGCAGTTCTTC.

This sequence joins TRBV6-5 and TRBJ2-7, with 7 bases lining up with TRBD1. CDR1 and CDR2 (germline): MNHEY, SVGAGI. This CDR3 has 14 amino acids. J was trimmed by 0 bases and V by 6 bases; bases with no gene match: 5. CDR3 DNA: TGTGCCAGCAGGCACAGGGGCCTCTCCTACGAGCAGTACTTC. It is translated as CASRHRGLSYEQYF.

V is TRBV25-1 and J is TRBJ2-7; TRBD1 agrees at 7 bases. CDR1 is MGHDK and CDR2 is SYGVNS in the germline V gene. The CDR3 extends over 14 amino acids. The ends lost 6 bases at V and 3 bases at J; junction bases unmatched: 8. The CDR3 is CASREPGQYYEQYF. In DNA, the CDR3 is TGTGCCAGCAGGGAGCCGGGACAGTACTACGAGCAGTACTTC.

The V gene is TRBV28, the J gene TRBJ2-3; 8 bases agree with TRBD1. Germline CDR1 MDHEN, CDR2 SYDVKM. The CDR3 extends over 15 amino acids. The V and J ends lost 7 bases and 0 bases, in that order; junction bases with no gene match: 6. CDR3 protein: CASIPDRASTDTQYF. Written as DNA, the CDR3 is TGTGCCAGCATCCCGGACAGGGCGAGCACAGATACGCAGTATTTT.

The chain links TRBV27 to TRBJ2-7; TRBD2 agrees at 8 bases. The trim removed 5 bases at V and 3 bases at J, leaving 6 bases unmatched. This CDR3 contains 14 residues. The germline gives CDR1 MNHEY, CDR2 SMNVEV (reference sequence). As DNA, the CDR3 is TGTGCCAGCAGTATCGGGACTAGATTCTACGAGCAGTACTTC. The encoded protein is CASSIGTRFYEQYF.

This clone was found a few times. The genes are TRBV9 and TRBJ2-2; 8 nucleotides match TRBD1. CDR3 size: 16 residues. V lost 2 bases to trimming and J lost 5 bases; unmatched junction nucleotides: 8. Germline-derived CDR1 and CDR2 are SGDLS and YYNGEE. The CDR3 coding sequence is TGTGCCAGCAGCGTTTGGACAGGGATGAGGACCGGGGAGCTGTTTTTT. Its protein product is CASSVWTGMRTGELFF. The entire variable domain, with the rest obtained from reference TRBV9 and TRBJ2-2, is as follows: DSGVTQTPKHLITATGQRVTLRCSPRSGDLSVYWYQQSLDQGLQFLIQYYNGEERAKGNILERFSAQQFPDLHSELNLSSLELGDSALYFCASSVWTGMRTGELFFGEGSRLTVL.

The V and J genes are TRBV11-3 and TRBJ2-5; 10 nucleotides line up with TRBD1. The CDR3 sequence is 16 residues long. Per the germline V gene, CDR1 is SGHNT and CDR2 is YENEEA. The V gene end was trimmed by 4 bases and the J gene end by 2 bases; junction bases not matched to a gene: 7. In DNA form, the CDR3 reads TGTGCCAGCAGCTACCGGGGGACAGGGGTTCAAGAGACCCAGTACTTC. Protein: CASSYRGTGVQETQYF.

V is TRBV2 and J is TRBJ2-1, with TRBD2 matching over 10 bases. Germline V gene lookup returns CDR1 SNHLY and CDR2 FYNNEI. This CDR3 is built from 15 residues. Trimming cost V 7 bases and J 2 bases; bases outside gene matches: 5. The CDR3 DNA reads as TGTGCCAGCATTAGGACTAGCGGAACCTACAATGAGCAGTTCTTC. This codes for CASIRTSGTYNEQFF.

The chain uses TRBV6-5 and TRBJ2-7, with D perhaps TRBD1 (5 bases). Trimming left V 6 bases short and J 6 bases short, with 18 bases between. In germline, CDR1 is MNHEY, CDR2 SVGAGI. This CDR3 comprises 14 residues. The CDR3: CASSRTSLSGEQYF. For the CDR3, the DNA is TGTGCCAGCAGCCGGACATCCCTTTCGGGCGAGCAGTACTTC.

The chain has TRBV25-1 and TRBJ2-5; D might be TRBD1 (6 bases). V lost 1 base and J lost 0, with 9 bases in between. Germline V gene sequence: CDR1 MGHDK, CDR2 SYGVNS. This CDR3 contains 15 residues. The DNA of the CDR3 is TGTGCCAGCAGTGAATTCGGACAGTACCAAGAGACCCAGTACTTC. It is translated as CASSEFGQYQETQYF.